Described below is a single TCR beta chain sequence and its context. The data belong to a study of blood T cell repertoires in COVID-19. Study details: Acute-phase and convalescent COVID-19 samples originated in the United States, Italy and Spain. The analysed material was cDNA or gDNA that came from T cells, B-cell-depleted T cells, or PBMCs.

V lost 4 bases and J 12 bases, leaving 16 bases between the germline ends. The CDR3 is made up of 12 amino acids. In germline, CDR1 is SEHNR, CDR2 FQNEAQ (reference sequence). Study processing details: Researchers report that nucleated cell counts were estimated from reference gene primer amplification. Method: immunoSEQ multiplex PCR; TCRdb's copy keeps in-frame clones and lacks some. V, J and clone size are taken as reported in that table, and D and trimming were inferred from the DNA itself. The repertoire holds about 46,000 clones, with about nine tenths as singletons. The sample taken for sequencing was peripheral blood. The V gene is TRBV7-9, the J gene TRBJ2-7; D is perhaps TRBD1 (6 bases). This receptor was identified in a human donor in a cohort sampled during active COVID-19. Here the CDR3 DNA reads TGTGCCAGCAGCTCGGCAGGGGCTCCCTCGTACTTC. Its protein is CASSSAGAPSYF. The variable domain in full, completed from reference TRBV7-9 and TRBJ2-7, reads DTGVSQNPRHKITKRGQNVTFRCDPISEHNRLYWYRQTLGQGPEFLTYFQNEAQLEKSRLLSDRFSAERPKGSFSTLEIQRTEQGDSAMYLCASSSAGAPSYFGPGTRLTVT.